Presented here are 4 T cell receptor beta chains from one specimen sequenced in a study of T cells in Graves' hyperthyroidism and ophthalmopathy (dated by TCRdb to 2018 to 2020). Libraries were made using multiplex PCR. TCRdb records Illumina HiSeq 2000 as the sequencer. The TCR beta CDR3 regions were amplified from RNA transcripts. For the first round of RT-PCR on the TCR CDR3, the HTBI primer set was used together with the Qiagen OneStep RT-PCR kit. TCRdb passed the public sequencing reads through fastp at Q25 and MiXCR, retaining productive beta sequences. Rows with one shared CDR3 protein collapse into an entry with the most common genes and DNA. This sample gives some 200,000 distinct CDR3 sequences in total; around 17% of them show up just once. The top ten hold about 56% of the sample. The sequencing input was blood. These receptor sequences come from a woman aged 50 to 65 with Graves' hyperthyroidism.

Many counts were recorded for this clonotype. This chain joins TRBV2 and TRBJ2-3; D possibly matches TRBD1 or TRBD2 (5 bases each). The germline V gene encodes CDR1 SNHLY and CDR2 FYNNEI. This CDR3 contains 15 residues. V was cut by 1 base and J by 7 bases, with 15 bases left in between. The CDR3 sequence is CASSEGVGEVYTQYF. Written as DNA, the CDR3 is TGTGCCAGCAGTGAAGGGGTGGGGGAAGTATATACGCAGTATTTT.

This clonotype was found many times. The J gene is TRBJ2-7, the V gene TRBV30; D tentatively reads TRBD1 or TRBD2 (5 bases each). Germline assignment: CDR1 GTSNPN and CDR2 SVGIG (reference sequence). Trimming left V 0 bases short and J 4 bases short, with 13 bases between. This CDR3 has 14 residues. The CDR3 DNA sequence: TGTGCCTGGAGTGTAAATCGGGACGTATACGAGCAGTACTTC. Encoded protein: CAWSVNRDVYEQYF.

This clonotype was detected a few times. CDR3 region: CASSEPDSKNSPLHF. The CDR3 DNA is TGTGCCAGCAGTGAGCCCGACAGCAAAAATTCACCCCTCCACTTT. This chain uses TRBV6-1 with TRBJ1-6, with a possible D match to TRBD1 (5 bases). Between the trimmed V and J ends, which lost 3 bases and 7 bases, there was a span of 13 bases. There are 15 residues in the CDR3. Germline V gives CDR1 MNHNS, CDR2 SASEGT.

This chain links TRBV2 with TRBJ1-1; the D gene is possibly TRBD1 (5 bases). This CDR3 is 14 amino acids long. V was shortened by 6 bases and J by 3 bases, with 14 bases between the two germline ends. CDR1 and CDR2 from the germline V gene are SNHLY and FYNNEI. CDR3 in DNA: TGTGCCAGCAGGGCCGGGACGGAGTACACTGAAGCTTTCTTT. As protein: CASRAGTEYTEAFF. Drawing the rest from reference TRBV2 and TRBJ1-1, the complete variable domain is EPEVTQTPSHQVTQMGQEVILRCVPISNHLYFYWYRQILGQKVEFLVSFYNNEISEKSEIFDDQFSVERPDGSNFTLKIRSTKLEDSAMYFCASRAGTEYTEAFFGQGTRLTVV.